This TCR beta chain was sequenced during a study of blood T cell repertoires in COVID-19. In the study overall: PBMCs, B-cell-depleted T cells, or T cells provided the cDNA or gDNA that made up the material.

Per germline, CDR1 SGHNT and CDR2 YYREEE (reference sequence). The germline V and J ends were trimmed by 0 bases and 5 bases, with 18 bases remaining between them. This CDR3 has 16 residues. Assignments of participants to cohorts depended upon their own reported clinical history. This clone has a handful of counts. TCRdb's table, derived via immunoSEQ multiplex PCR, lists solely in-frame clones and lacks some. The repertoire holds more than 300,000 clones, with about nine tenths as singletons. The clonotype was recovered from a woman aged 18-29 years who had recovered from COVID-19. Material for sequencing was PBMCs or T cells enriched from blood (not recorded which). The chain links TRBV5-4 to TRBJ2-7; D is possibly TRBD1 (5 bases). CDR3 residues: CASSLALGRVRDEQYF. For the CDR3, the DNA is TGTGCCAGCAGCTTGGCCCTCGGCAGGGTTAGAGACGAGCAGTACTTC.